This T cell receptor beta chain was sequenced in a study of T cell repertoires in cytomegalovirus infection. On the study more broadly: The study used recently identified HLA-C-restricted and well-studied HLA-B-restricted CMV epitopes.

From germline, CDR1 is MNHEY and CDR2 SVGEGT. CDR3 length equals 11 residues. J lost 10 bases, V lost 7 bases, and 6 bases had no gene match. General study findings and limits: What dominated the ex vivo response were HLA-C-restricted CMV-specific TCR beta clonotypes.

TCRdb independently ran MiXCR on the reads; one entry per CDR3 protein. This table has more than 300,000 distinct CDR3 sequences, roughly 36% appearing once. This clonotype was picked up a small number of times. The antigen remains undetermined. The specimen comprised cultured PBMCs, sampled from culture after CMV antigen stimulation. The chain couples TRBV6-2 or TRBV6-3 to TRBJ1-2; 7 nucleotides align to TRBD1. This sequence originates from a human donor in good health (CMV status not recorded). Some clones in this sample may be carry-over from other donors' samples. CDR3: CASTQTGNYTF. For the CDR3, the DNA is TGTGCCAGCACCCAGACAGGGAACTACACCTTC.